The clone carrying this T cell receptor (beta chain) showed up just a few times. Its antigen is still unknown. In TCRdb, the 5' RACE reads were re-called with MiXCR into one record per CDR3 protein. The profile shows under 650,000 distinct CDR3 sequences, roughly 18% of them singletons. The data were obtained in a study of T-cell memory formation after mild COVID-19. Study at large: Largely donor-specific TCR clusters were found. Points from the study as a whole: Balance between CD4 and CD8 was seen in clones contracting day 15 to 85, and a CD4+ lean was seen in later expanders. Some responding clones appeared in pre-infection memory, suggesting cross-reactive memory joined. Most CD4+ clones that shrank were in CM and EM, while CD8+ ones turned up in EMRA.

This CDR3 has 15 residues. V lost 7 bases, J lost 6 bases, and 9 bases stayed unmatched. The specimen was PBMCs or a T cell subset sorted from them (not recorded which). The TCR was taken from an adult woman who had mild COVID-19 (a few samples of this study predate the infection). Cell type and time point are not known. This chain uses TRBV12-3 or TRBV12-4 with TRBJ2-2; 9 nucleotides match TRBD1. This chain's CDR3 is CASNIRDRDPGELFF. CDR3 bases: TGTGCCAGCAACATCCGGGACAGGGACCCCGGGGAGCTGTTTTTT.